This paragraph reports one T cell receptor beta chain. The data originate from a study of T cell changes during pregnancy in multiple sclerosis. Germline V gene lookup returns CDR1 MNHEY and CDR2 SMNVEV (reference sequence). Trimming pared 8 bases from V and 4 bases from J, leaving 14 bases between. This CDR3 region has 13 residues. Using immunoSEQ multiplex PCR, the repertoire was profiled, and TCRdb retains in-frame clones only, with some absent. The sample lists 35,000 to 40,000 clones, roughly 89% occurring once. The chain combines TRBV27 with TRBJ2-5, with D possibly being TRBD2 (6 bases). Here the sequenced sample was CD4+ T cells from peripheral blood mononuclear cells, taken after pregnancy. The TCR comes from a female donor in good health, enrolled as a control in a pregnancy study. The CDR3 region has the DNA TGTGCCAGCGCGGGACTCCTGAGAGAGACCCAGTACTTC. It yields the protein CASAGLLRETQYF.